The rows below give T cell receptor beta chains drawn from one sample of a study of T cells in Graves' hyperthyroidism and ophthalmopathy. TCRdb independently ran MiXCR on the multiplex PCR reads; one entry per CDR3 protein. The sample yields a few hundred thousand distinct CDR3 sequences, less than 20% seen once. The sequenced material came from blood. All receptors come from a woman in her late teens or twenties with Graves' hyperthyroidism that later progressed to Graves' ophthalmopathy. The CDR3 runs from the conserved cysteine through the conserved F or W.

j_call	v_call	cdr3_aa
TRBJ2-1	TRBV28	CASSFLPSGSSYNEQFF
TRBJ2-7	TRBV4-1	CASSPPLGGSTYEQYF
TRBJ1-1	TRBV19	CASQDSMRGLNTEAFF
TRBJ2-3	TRBV28	CASSSPSTDTQYF
TRBJ1-5	TRBV28	CASLPGGNQPQHF
TRBJ2-2	TRBV29-1	CSAGQGAGELFF
TRBJ1-4	TRBV9	CASNRGDRGSEKLFF
TRBJ1-1	TRBV27	CASSLRTGRNTEAFF
TRBJ2-7	TRBV5-1	CASSLEQGARRWGEQYF
TRBJ1-4	TRBV20-1	CSALQDSREKLFF
TRBJ2-5	TRBV20-1	CSASRGDPQETQYF
TRBJ2-7	TRBV6-2/TRBV6-3	CASSHPGFGSYEQYF
TRBJ2-7	TRBV25-1	CASRGDSYYEQYF
TRBJ2-1	TRBV29-1	CSVRGRSTHEQFF
TRBJ2-1	TRBV28	CASSFRQGSVGNEQFF
TRBJ2-7	TRBV20-1	CSARDPQGTPYEQYF
TRBJ2-1	TRBV4-1	CASSQWGMESPEQFF
TRBJ2-2	TRBV13	CASSFRLAGETGELFF
TRBJ1-2	TRBV6-2/TRBV6-3	CASSDRVDYGYTF
TRBJ1-6	TRBV27	CASAQPGNSPLHF
TRBJ1-1	TRBV27	CASSLDSKGTEAFF
TRBJ2-7	TRBV20-1	CSASYTAFEQYF
TRBJ1-2	TRBV6-6	CASSYDRYRNGYTF
TRBJ1-5	TRBV20-1	CSAKERLTGGQPQHF
TRBJ1-2	TRBV27	CASSFKGPDYGYTF
TRBJ2-1	TRBV9	CASSASAHNEQFF
TRBJ1-5	TRBV7-2	CASSPGTGLSNQPQHF
TRBJ2-7	TRBV28	CASSSPSQLAGVGSYEQYF
TRBJ1-1	TRBV30	CAWSVLVGSEAFF
TRBJ2-7	TRBV3-1	CASSLYPAELAASEQYF